This T cell receptor beta chain comes out of a study of OX40 agonist ivuxolimab in advanced cancers. For the study at large: In three patients, partial responses were observed, one with hepatocellular carcinoma and two with cutaneous melanoma.

Germline lookup yields CDR1 SGDLS and CDR2 YYNGEE. Deletions cut 0 bases from V and 6 bases from J, with 16 bases between. The CDR3 has 15 amino acids. The method was immunoSEQ multiplex PCR; TCRdb's version includes in-frame clones alone and lacks a portion of them. The sample carries roughly 60,000 clones, 80% to 90% recorded once. The starting material was CD4+ or CD8+ T cells sorted from blood, obtained in a trial of the OX40 agonist ivuxolimab. The chain links TRBV9 to TRBJ2-7, with a possible D match to TRBD2 (6 bases). The clonotype was recovered from an adult with an advanced solid tumor such as melanoma, head and neck, liver or kidney cancer. CDR3 loop: CASSVGGTQTSEQYF. The CDR3 coding sequence is TGTGCCAGCAGCGTAGGGGGGACTCAGACTTCCGAGCAGTACTTC.